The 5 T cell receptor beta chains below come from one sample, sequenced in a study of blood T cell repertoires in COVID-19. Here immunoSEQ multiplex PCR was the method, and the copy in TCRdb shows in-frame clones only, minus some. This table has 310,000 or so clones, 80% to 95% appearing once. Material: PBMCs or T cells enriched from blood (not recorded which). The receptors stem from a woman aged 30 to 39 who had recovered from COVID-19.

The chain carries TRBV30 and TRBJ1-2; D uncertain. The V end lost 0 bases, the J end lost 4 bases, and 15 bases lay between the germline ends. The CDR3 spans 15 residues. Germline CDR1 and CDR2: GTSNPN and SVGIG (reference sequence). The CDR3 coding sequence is TGTGCCTGGAGTGTATCGGGGTATGGGTCCTATGGCTACACCTTC. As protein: CAWSVSGYGSYGYTF.

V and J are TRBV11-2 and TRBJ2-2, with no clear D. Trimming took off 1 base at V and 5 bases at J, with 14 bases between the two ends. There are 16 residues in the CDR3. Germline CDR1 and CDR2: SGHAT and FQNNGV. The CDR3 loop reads CASSLGRYYQTGELFF. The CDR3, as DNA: TGTGCCAGCAGCTTAGGAAGGTACTACCAAACCGGGGAGCTGTTTTTT. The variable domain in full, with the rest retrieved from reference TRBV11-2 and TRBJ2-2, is EAGVAQSPRYKIIEKRQSVAFWCNPISGHATLYWYQQILGQGPKLLIQFQNNGVVDDSQLPKDRFSAERLKGVDSTLKIQPAKLEDSAVYLCASSLGRYYQTGELFFGEGSRLTVL.

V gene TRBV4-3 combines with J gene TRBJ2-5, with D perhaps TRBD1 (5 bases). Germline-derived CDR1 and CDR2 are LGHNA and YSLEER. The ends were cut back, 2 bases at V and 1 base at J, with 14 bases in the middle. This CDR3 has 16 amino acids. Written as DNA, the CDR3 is TGCGCCAGCAGCCAACGACAGACAGAACTCCAAGAGACCCAGTACTTC. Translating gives CASSQRQTELQETQYF.

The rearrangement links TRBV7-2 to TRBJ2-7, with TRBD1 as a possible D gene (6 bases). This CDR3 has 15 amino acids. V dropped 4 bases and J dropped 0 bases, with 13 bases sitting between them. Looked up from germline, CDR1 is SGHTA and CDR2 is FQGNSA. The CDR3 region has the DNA TGTGCCAGCAGCTGGACAGCGGTAGGCTCCTACGAGCAGTACTTC. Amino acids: CASSWTAVGSYEQYF.

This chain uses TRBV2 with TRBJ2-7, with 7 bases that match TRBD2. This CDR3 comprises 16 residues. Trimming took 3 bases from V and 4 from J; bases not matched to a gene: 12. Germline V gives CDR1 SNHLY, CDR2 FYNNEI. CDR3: CASSDRASGTSYEQYF. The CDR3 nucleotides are TGTGCCAGCAGTGATCGGGCTAGCGGTACTAGTTACGAGCAGTACTTC.